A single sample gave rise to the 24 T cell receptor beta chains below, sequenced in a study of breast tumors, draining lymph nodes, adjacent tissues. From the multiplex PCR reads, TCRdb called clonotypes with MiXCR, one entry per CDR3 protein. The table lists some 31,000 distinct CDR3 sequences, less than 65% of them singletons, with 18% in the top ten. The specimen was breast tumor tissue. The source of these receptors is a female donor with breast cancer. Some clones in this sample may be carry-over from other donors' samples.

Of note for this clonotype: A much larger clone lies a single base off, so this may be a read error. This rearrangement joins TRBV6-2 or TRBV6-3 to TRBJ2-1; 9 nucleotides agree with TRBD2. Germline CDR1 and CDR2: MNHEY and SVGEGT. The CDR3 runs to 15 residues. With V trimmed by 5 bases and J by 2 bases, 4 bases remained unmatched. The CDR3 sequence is CASSRGGAPYNEQFF. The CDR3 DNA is TGTGCCAGCAGTCGCGGGGGGGCCCCCTACAATGAGCAGTTCTTC.

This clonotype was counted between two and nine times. The CDR3 region has the DNA TGTGCCAGCAGACATACAGGGCCAGATAATTCACCCCTCCACTTT. Translation gives CASRHTGPDNSPLHF. The rearrangement uses TRBV2 and TRBJ1-6; the D gene is possibly TRBD1 (6 bases). The CDR3 sequence is 15 residues long. CDR1 and CDR2 from the germline V gene are SNHLY and FYNNEI. Trimming pared 6 bases from V and 5 bases from J, leaving 14 bases between.

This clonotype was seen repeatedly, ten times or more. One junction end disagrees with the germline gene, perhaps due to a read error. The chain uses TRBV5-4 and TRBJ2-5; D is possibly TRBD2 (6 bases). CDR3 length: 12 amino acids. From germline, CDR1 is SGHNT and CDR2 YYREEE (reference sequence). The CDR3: CASSLGTTGGDF. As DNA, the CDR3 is TGTGCCAGCAGCTTGGGGACTACCGGGGGTGACTTC. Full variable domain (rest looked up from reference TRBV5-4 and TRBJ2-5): ETGVTQSPTHLIKTRGQQVTLRCSSQSGHNTVSWYQQALGQGPQFIFQYYREEENGRGNFPPRFSGLQFPNYSSELNVNALELDDSALYLCASSLGTTGGDFGPGTRLLVL.

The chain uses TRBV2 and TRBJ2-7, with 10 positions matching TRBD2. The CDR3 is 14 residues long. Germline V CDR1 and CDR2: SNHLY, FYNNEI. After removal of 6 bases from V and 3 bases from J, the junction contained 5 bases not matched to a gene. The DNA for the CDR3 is TGTGCCAGCAGACTTACTAGCGGGAACTACGAGCAGTACTTC. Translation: CASRLTSGNYEQYF.

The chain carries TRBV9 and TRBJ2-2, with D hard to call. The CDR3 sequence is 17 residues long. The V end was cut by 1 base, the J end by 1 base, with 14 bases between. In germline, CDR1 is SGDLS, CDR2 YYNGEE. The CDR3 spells CASSVLDFPENTGELFF. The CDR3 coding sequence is TGTGCCAGCAGCGTACTAGATTTTCCTGAGAACACCGGGGAGCTGTTTTTT. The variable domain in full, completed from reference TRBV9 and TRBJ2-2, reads DSGVTQTPKHLITATGQRVTLRCSPRSGDLSVYWYQQSLDQGLQFLIQYYNGEERAKGNILERFSAQQFPDLHSELNLSSLELGDSALYFCASSVLDFPENTGELFFGEGSRLTVL.

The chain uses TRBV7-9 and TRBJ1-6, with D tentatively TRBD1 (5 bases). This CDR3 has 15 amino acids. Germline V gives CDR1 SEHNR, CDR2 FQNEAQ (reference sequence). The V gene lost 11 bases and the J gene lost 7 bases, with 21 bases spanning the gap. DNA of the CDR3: TGTGCCGGGGCCCCGGGTGGGACTGTGAATTCACCCCTCCACTTT. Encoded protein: CAGAPGGTVNSPLHF.

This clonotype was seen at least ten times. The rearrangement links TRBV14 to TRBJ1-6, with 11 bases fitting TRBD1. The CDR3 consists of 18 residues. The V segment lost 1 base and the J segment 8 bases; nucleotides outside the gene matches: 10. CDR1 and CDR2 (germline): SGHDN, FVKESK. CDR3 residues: CASSQGSTGTGGYSPLHF. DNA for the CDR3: TGTGCCAGCAGCCAAGGATCGACCGGGACAGGGGGATATTCACCCCTCCACTTT.

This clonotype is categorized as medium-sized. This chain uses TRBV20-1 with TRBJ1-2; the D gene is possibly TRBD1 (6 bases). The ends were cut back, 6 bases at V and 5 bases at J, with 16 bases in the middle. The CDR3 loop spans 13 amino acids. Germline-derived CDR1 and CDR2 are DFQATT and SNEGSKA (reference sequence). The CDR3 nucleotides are TGCAGTGCCACTCGGGGGCAAGGGTATGGCTACACCTTC. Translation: CSATRGQGYGYTF.

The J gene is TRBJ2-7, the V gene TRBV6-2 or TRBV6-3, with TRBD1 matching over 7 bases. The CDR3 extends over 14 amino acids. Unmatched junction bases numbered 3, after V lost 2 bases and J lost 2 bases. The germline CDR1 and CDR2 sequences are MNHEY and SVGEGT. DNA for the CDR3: TGTGCCAGCAGTTACGGACAGGCCACCTACGAGCAGTACTTC. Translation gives CASSYGQATYEQYF.

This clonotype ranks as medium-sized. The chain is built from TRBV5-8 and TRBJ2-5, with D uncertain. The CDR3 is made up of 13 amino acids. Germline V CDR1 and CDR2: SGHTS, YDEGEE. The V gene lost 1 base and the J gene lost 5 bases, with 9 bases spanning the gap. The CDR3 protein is CASSLRVLETQYF. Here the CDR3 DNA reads TGTGCCAGCAGCTTGAGGGTACTGGAGACCCAGTACTTC.

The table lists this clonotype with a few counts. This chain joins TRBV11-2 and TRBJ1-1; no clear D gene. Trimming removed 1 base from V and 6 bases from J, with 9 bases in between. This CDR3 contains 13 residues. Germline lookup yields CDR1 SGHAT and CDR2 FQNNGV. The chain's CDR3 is CASSLVVRAEAFF. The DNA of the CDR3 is TGTGCCAGCAGCTTAGTAGTCCGGGCTGAAGCTTTCTTT.

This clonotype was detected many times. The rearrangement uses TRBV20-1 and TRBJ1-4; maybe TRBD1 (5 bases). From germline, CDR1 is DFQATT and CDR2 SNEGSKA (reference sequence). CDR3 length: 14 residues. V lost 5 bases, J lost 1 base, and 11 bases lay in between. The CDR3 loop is CSAEPRETNEKLFF. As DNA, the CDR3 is TGCAGTGCTGAGCCCAGGGAAACTAATGAAAAACTGTTTTTT.

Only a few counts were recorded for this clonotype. The CDR3 sequence: CASSGLRQETQYF. CDR3 sequence (DNA): TGTGCCAGCAGTGGACTTAGACAAGAGACCCAGTACTTC. The chain employs TRBV6-5 and TRBJ2-5; maybe TRBD2 (5 bases). CDR1 is MNHEY, CDR2 SVGAGI, per germline. This CDR3 region has 13 residues. The V gene lost 5 bases and the J gene lost 2 bases, with 9 bases spanning the gap.

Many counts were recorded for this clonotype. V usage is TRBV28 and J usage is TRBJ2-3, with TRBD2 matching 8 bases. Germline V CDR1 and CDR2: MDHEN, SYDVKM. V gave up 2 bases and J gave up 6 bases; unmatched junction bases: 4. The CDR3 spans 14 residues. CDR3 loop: CASSLGKRGDTQYF. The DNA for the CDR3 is TGTGCCAGCAGTTTAGGGAAGCGGGGGGATACGCAGTATTTT.

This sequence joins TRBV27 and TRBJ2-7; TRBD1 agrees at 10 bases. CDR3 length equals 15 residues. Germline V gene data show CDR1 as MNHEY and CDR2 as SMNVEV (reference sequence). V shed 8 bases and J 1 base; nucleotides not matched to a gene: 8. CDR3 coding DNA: TGTGCCAGCGCCGGACAGGGGGATTTTTCCTACGAGCAGTACTTC. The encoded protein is CASAGQGDFSYEQYF.

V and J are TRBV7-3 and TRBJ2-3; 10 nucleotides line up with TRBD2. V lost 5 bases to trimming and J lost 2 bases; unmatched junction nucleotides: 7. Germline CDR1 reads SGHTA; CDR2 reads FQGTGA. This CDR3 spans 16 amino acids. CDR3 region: CASSPLAGAHTDTQYF. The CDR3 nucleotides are TGTGCCAGCAGCCCCCTAGCGGGGGCGCACACAGATACGCAGTATTTT.

As DNA, the CDR3 is TGTGCCAGCAGCTTAAGTCGGAAGGAGACCCAGTACTTC. Translating it yields CASSLSRKETQYF. The chain couples TRBV7-6 to TRBJ2-5; D remains unclear. Trimming took 2 bases from V and 5 from J, leaving 9 bases between them. Looked up from germline, CDR1 is SGHVS and CDR2 is FNYEAQ. The CDR3 sequence is 13 residues long.

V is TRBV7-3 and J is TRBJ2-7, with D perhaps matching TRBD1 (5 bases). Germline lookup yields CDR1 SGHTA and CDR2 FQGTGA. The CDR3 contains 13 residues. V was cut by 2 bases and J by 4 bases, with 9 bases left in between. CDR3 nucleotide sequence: TGTGCCAGCAGCTTAGAGCAGGGTTACGAGCAGTACTTC. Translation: CASSLEQGYEQYF.

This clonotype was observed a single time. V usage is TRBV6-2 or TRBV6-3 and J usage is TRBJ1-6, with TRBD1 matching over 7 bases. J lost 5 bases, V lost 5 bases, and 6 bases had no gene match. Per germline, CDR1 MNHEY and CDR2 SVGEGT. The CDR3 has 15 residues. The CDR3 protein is CASSNDRVNNSPLHF. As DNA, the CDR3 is TGTGCCAGCAGTAACGACAGGGTAAATAATTCACCCCTCCACTTT.

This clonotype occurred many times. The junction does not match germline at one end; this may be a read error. In nucleotides, the CDR3 is TGTGCCAGCAGTTTCAACAAAGAGATCCAGTACTTC. It encodes CASSFNKEIQYF. The rearrangement uses TRBV12-3 or TRBV12-4 and TRBJ2-5; no firm D call. The length of the CDR3 is 12 residues.

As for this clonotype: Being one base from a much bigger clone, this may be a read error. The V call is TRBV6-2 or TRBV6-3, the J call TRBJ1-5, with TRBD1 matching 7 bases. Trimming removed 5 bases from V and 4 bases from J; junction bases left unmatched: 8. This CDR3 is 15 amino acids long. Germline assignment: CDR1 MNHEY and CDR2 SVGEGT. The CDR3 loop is CASSHPGTDNQPQHF. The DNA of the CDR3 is TGTGCCAGCAGTCACCCCGGGACAGATAATCAGCCCCAGCATTTT.

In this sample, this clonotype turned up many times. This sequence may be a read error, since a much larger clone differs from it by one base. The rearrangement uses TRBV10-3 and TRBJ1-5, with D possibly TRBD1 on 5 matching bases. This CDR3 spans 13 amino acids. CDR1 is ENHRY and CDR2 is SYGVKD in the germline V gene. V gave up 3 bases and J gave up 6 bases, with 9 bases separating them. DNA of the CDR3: TGTGCCATCAGTGAAGAGGGGCGTCAGCCCCAGCATTTT. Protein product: CAISEEGRQPQHF.

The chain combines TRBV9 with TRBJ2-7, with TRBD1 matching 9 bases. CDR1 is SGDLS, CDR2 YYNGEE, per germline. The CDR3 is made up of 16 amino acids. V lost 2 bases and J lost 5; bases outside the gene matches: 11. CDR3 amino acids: CASSVYPGQGKDEQYF. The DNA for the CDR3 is TGTGCCAGCAGCGTGTACCCGGGACAGGGAAAGGACGAGCAGTACTTC.

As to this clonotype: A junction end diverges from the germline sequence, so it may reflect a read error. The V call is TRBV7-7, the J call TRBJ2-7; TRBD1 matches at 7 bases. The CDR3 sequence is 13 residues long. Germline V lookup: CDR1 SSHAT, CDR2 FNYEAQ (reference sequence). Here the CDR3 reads CASRSGGTYEQYF. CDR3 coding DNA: TGTGCTAGCAGGTCAGGGGGTACCTACGAGCAGTACTTC.